This T cell receptor (beta chain) was recorded in a study of PD-1 blockade in classical Hodgkin lymphoma. TCRdb keeps only in-frame clones here, not all; method: immunoSEQ multiplex PCR. The top ten clones hold roughly 4% of a sample with about 31,000 clones, over 70% of them seen once. The CDR3 is made up of 15 amino acids. Per germline, CDR1 MNHEY and CDR2 SVGAGI. The V end lost 8 bases, the J end lost 4 bases, and 17 bases lay between the germline ends. In regard to this clone: The antigen is unknown.

After autologous stem cell transplantation all patients relapsed, and prior brentuximab vedotin exposure differed between cohorts. The study, taken as a whole, reports: Baseline diversity in complete responders resembled that of newly diagnosed patients. While CD8+ TCR diversity did not rise significantly by C4D1, CD4+ TCR diversity did.

This clonotype was obtained from a human donor with classical Hodgkin lymphoma. This sequence joins TRBV6-5 and TRBJ2-2; maybe TRBD1 (6 bases). The specimen comprised peripheral blood mononuclear cells (PBMCs), sampled before the second cycle of nivolumab. CDR3 protein: CASCQTGSGTGELFF. The DNA for the CDR3 is TGTGCCAGCTGCCAAACAGGGTCGGGCACCGGGGAGCTGTTTTTT.